This T cell receptor beta chain was profiled in a study of CD8+ T cells in alopecia areata. Trimming took off 6 bases at V and 1 base at J, with 10 bases between the two ends. This CDR3 spans 13 amino acids. CDR1 and CDR2 from the germline V gene are MNHEY and SVGAGI. Sequencing used cDNA as its template, made by extracting RNA and reverse transcribing it. The repertoire was sequenced with immunoSEQ multiplex PCR; TCRdb's copy has only in-frame clones and lacks some. The table shows over 200,000 clones, with about 53% occurring only once. Material: CD4+ T cells sorted from blood, obtained at week 0. The sequence derives from a human donor with alopecia areata. The chain couples TRBV6-5 to TRBJ2-7; D remains ambiguous. The CDR3 nucleotides read TGTGCCAGCAGCCTGGTCGTATCCTACGAGCAGTACTTC. This translates into CASSLVVSYEQYF.